The 24 T cell receptor beta chains below were found in one sample sequenced in a study of blood T cells in healthy people across ages. A J-beta primer mix and a sample-barcoded 5' primer were used in a second PCR of about 7 to 12 cycles. TCRdb re-derived calls from the 5' RACE reads in MiXCR, one entry per CDR3 protein. The top ten hold about 27% of the sample, which has 800,000 or so distinct CDR3 sequences, less than 80% seen once. Sequencing used blood. The source of these receptors is a man younger than 40 in good health.

J is TRBJ1-2 and V is TRBV4-1; the D is unclear. Trimming removed 4 bases at V and 8 bases at J, with 20 bases between. Germline CDR1 and CDR2: MGHRA and YSYEKL. The CDR3 is 15 amino acids. The CDR3, as DNA: TGCGCCAGCAGCCTAGCCCAAGACGGCCAAGCAGGCTACACCTTC. Translated, it gives CASSLAQDGQAGYTF.

J is TRBJ1-4 and V is TRBV4-2, with D unresolved. Trimming stripped 0 bases from V and 0 bases from J, with 11 bases between. The germline V gene encodes CDR1 LGHNA and CDR2 YNFKEQ. The CDR3 has 17 amino acids. Here the CDR3 DNA reads TGTGCCAGCAGCCAAGATCATCCAGTTGCAACTAATGAAAAACTGTTTTTT. As protein: CASSQDHPVATNEKLFF.

This chain joins TRBV5-1 and TRBJ2-5; tentative D call: TRBD1 (6 bases). The CDR3 loop spans 16 amino acids. The germline V gene has CDR1 SGHRS and CDR2 YFSETQ. Trimming cost V 4 bases and J 5 bases, with 21 bases left between them. The CDR3 loop reads CASSVTGFSLSETQYF. CDR3 nucleotides: TGCGCCAGCAGCGTTACAGGGTTTTCCTTGTCGGAGACCCAGTACTTC. Complete variable domain (other parts from reference TRBV5-1 and TRBJ2-5): KAGVTQTPRYLIKTRGQQVTLSCSPISGHRSVSWYQQTPGQGLQFLFEYFSETQRNKGNFPGRFSGRQFSNSRSEMNVSTLELGDSALYLCASSVTGFSLSETQYFGPGTRLLVL.

Details on this clonotype: The junction shows a germline mismatch at one end, possibly a read error. The chain is built from TRBV27 and TRBJ1-6; D is uncertain. The CDR3 has 16 amino acids. Germline CDR1 MNHEY, CDR2 SMNVEV (reference sequence). CDR3: CASSLSLAVSNSPLHF. CDR3 DNA: TGTGCCAGCAGTCTATCCCTCGCCGTGTCTAATTCACCCCTCCACTTT.

The V gene is TRBV30, the J gene TRBJ1-5; 9 bases line up with TRBD1. Trimming took 5 bases from V and 3 from J; bases not matched to a gene: 8. Germline CDR1 and CDR2: GTSNPN and SVGIG (reference sequence). This CDR3 region has 15 residues. The CDR3 bases are TGTGCCTGGGACAGGGGGACGACCACCAATCAGCCCCAGCATTTT. This encodes CAWDRGTTTNQPQHF.

This chain uses TRBV7-2 with TRBJ2-7; D is unresolved. The CDR3 runs to 15 residues. Germline CDR1 reads SGHTA; CDR2 reads FQGNSA. Deletions cut 8 bases from V and 2 bases from J, with 19 bases between. CDR3 DNA sequence: TGTGCCAGCCGAGTCGGAAGCGACGGACCCTACGAGCAGTACTTC. It codes for CASRVGSDGPYEQYF. Combining the CDR3 with reference TRBV7-2 and TRBJ2-7 gives the whole variable domain GAGVSQSPSNKVTEKGKDVELRCDPISGHTALYWYRQSLGQGLEFLIYFQGNSAPDKSGLPSDRFSAERTGGSVSTLTIQRTQQEDSAVYLCASRVGSDGPYEQYFGPGTRLTVT.

The chain links TRBV29-1 to TRBJ2-5; D is perhaps TRBD1 (6 bases). The tail of the sequence fits TRBJ2-1 better, so the J call may be wrong. The CDR3 has 14 residues. Per germline, CDR1 SQVTM and CDR2 ANQGSEA. The CDR3 DNA reads TGCAGCGTTGTAACGGGACACCAACAAGAGACCCAGTTCTTC. It yields the protein CSVVTGHQQETQFF.

V and J are TRBV20-1 and TRBJ1-5, with unresolved D. The V and J ends lost 4 bases and 0 bases respectively, with 10 bases between them. There are 14 residues in the CDR3. CDR1 DFQATT and CDR2 SNEGSKA come from the germline V gene (reference sequence). CDR3 region: CSAKTGYSNQPQHF. CDR3 in DNA: TGCAGTGCTAAGACCGGTTATAGCAATCAGCCCCAGCATTTT.

The chain is built from TRBV7-9 and TRBJ2-7, with D tentatively TRBD1 (6 bases). The V gene's germline CDR1 is SEHNR and CDR2 FQNEAQ (reference sequence). There are 13 residues in the CDR3. The V and J ends lost 11 bases and 5 bases respectively, with 19 bases between them. The CDR3 nucleotides read TGTGCCTCCAAGAGGACAGCGGACGACGAGCAGTACTTC. Residues: CASKRTADDEQYF.

This clonotype was counted a single time. Given a much more abundant clone one base away, this may be a read error. CDR3 coding DNA: TGCAGTGCTAGAAAAGAGACCCAGTACTTC. This gives the protein CSARKETQYF. The chain links TRBV20-1 to TRBJ2-5, with unresolved D. The CDR3 covers 10 residues. The germline V gene encodes CDR1 DFQATT and CDR2 SNEGSKA (reference sequence). V shed 2 bases and J shed 3 bases, with 1 base lying between them.

The rearrangement uses TRBV29-1 and TRBJ2-5, with 11 bases identical to TRBD1. Germline V gives CDR1 SQVTM, CDR2 ANQGSEA. V dropped 4 bases and J dropped 11; count of bases not matched to a gene: 18. The CDR3 sequence is 16 residues long. The CDR3, as DNA: TGCAGCGTTGTATCCGGACAGGGGGCTCGATCTTATGAGCAGTACTTC. As protein: CSVVSGQGARSYEQYF.

This clonotype was recorded a few times. The V call is TRBV29-1, the J call TRBJ2-5; 7 nucleotides align to TRBD2. The V segment lost 8 bases and the J segment 5 bases; nucleotides outside the gene matches: 8. Germline-derived CDR1 and CDR2 are SQVTM and ANQGSEA. This CDR3 contains 12 residues. The CDR3 reads CSYGASGETQYF. CDR3 DNA sequence: TGCAGCTATGGGGCTAGCGGCGAGACCCAGTACTTC.

The rearrangement links TRBV7-2 to TRBJ2-1; D might be TRBD1 or TRBD2, each matching 6 bases. V was shortened by 1 base and J by 7 bases, with 17 bases between the two germline ends. The CDR3 totals 16 residues. The V gene's germline CDR1 is SGHTA and CDR2 FQGNSA. CDR3 region: CASSLVFRQGRNEQFF. CDR3 nucleotides: TGTGCCAGCAGCTTAGTTTTCCGTCAGGGGAGGAATGAGCAGTTCTTC.

This clonotype showed up just a few times. V usage is TRBV6-2 or TRBV6-3 and J usage is TRBJ1-1; D may be TRBD1 (5 bases). Per the germline V gene, CDR1 is MNHEY and CDR2 is SVGEGT. Trimming left V 6 bases short and J 5 bases short, with 25 bases between. This CDR3 has 17 amino acids. The CDR3 is CASREPWGSPVETEAFF. CDR3 sequence (DNA): TGTGCCAGCAGAGAACCCTGGGGCAGTCCCGTGGAGACTGAAGCTTTCTTT.

The chain employs TRBV20-1 and TRBJ2-7; 10 bases map to TRBD2. This CDR3 has 14 residues. CDR1 is DFQATT, CDR2 SNEGSKA, per germline (reference sequence). Trimming removed 6 bases from V and 3 bases from J; junction bases left unmatched: 8. The CDR3 DNA reads TGCAGTGCCCCTCCGGGACTAGCGAACTACGAGCAGTACTTC. This sequence encodes CSAPPGLANYEQYF.

The chain has TRBV6-2 or TRBV6-3 and TRBJ1-6; perhaps TRBD1 as D (5 bases). The CDR3 spans 14 residues. Germline CDR1 MNHEY, CDR2 SVGEGT. Trimming pared 6 bases from V and 6 bases from J, leaving 12 bases between. The CDR3 sequence is CASRTGAANSPLHF. For the CDR3, the DNA is TGTGCCAGCAGAACCGGGGCCGCTAATTCACCCCTCCACTTT.

The rearrangement joins TRBV7-2 to TRBJ2-7; a weak D match, TRBD1 (6 bases). Germline CDR1 is SGHTA and CDR2 is FQGNSA. Trimming took off 2 bases at V and 2 bases at J, with 22 bases between the two ends. The CDR3 is 18 residues long. This CDR3 reads CASSLPLNLDRSTYEQYF. In DNA, the CDR3 is TGTGCCAGCAGCTTACCCCTGAACCTCGACAGGAGTACCTACGAGCAGTACTTC. The full variable domain, with the rest looked up from reference TRBV7-2 and TRBJ2-7, is GAGVSQSPSNKVTEKGKDVELRCDPISGHTALYWYRQSLGQGLEFLIYFQGNSAPDKSGLPSDRFSAERTGGSVSTLTIQRTQQEDSAVYLCASSLPLNLDRSTYEQYFGPGTRLTVT.

The V gene is TRBV20-1, the J gene TRBJ1-2; D not certain. V lost 3 bases to trimming and J lost 4 bases, with 15 bases between them. CDR3 length equals 14 residues. Per germline, CDR1 DFQATT and CDR2 SNEGSKA (reference sequence). The CDR3 loop is CSARKGDNSYGYTF. CDR3 nucleotides: TGCAGTGCTAGGAAAGGCGACAATAGCTATGGCTACACCTTC.

The V gene is TRBV7-2, the J gene TRBJ1-2; D remains ambiguous. Trimming cost V 0 bases and J 3 bases, with 5 bases left between them. Germline CDR1 is SGHTA and CDR2 is FQGNSA. The CDR3 is made up of 13 amino acids. DNA for the CDR3: TGTGCCAGCAGCTTAGCGGGGTACTATGGCTACACCTTC. Translated, it gives CASSLAGYYGYTF.

The gene calls are TRBV5-1 and TRBJ2-1; perhaps TRBD2 as D (5 bases). The CDR3 runs 14 residues. The germline V and J ends were trimmed by 4 bases and 4 bases, with 12 bases remaining between them. Looked up from germline, CDR1 is SGHRS and CDR2 is YFSETQ. The chain's CDR3 is CASSVLTRYNEQFF. CDR3 sequence (DNA): TGCGCCAGCAGCGTCCTAACTAGGTACAATGAGCAGTTCTTC.

This sequence joins TRBV28 and TRBJ2-1, with 7 bases matching TRBD1. This CDR3 spans 11 amino acids. Germline V gives CDR1 MDHEN, CDR2 SYDVKM. V shed 6 bases and J 13 bases; nucleotides not matched to a gene: 6. In DNA, the CDR3 is TGTGCCAGCAGCAACCGGGACAGTCAGTTCTTC. Translating gives CASSNRDSQFF.

This chain connects TRBV3-1 to TRBJ2-3, with 8 bases matching TRBD2. The ends lost 0 bases at V and 5 bases at J; junction bases unmatched: 4. Germline V gives CDR1 LGHDT, CDR2 YNNKEL (reference sequence). The CDR3 has 15 amino acids. The CDR3 DNA reads TGTGCCAGCAGCCAAGATTTGCTAGCGGGAGATACGCAGTATTTT. It codes for CASSQDLLAGDTQYF.

This clonotype was observed a handful of times. This chain connects TRBV10-2 to TRBJ2-1; D is perhaps TRBD1 (5 bases). Trimming cost V 4 bases and J 7 bases, with 8 bases left between them. The CDR3 spans 12 residues. Germline CDR1 WSHSY, CDR2 SAAADI. The CDR3 reads CASSAGMNEQFF. The CDR3 DNA reads as TGCGCCAGCAGTGCAGGGATGAATGAGCAGTTCTTC.

The genes are TRBV5-5 and TRBJ2-3; possible D gene TRBD1, 5 bases. V was shortened by 7 bases and J by 0 bases, with 18 bases between the two germline ends. CDR3 length: 16 amino acids. CDR1 and CDR2 (germline): SGHKS, YYEKEE (reference sequence). CDR3 bases: TGTGCCAGCCGAAGGACGCGGCAGGGTAGCACAGATACGCAGTATTTT. As protein: CASRRTRQGSTDTQYF.